This TCR beta chain stems from a study of breast tumors, draining lymph nodes, adjacent tissues. Broader study findings: Tumor repertoires ranked between lymph nodes and nontumor tissue in diversity, with V and J gene preferences. That most tumor T cells come from lymph nodes remained unproven. Data fit most tumor T cells coming from lymph node, expanding in tumor.

Germline lookup yields CDR1 MRHNA and CDR2 SNTAGT. This CDR3 spans 13 amino acids. Trimming left V 2 bases short and J 5 bases short, with 7 bases between. TCRdb re-called the multiplex PCR reads through MiXCR, storing one row per CDR3 protein. The data show more than 200,000 distinct CDR3 sequences, roughly 30% seen once. Axillary draining lymph nodes of breast cancer patients supplied the node samples. This clonotype was seen ten or more times. Its antigen is unknown. The sequence derives from a female donor with breast cancer. Some clones in this sample may be carry-over from other donors' samples. This rearrangement joins TRBV6-4 to TRBJ2-1; D possibly corresponds to TRBD2 (6 bases). The specimen was axillary lymph node tissue. The CDR3 nucleotides read TGTGCCAGCAGTGACGCGGGGCACAATGAGCAGTTCTTC. Protein product: CASSDAGHNEQFF.